These 12 T cell receptor beta chains were sequenced from one sample in a study of shared clonotypes between healthy human individuals. Profiled with immunoSEQ multiplex PCR; TCRdb holds only in-frame clones, not every one. Seen here are 850,000 to 1,200,000 clones, roughly 80% observed once, and the top ten hold approximately 1.5%. The material sequenced was memory CD4+ T cells sorted from blood. This sample's subset: CD45RA-negative fraction. The receptors stem from a man younger than 35 in good health.

The V call is TRBV19, the J call TRBJ2-2, with unresolved D. The V and J ends lost 4 bases and 4 bases respectively, with 10 bases between them. CDR1 and CDR2 (germline): LNHDA, SQIVND (reference sequence). The CDR3 contains 14 residues. Here the CDR3 DNA reads TGTGCCAGTAGTAATCCCCGTGGCACCGGGGAGCTGTTTTTT. Residues: CASSNPRGTGELFF.

The chain joins TRBV10-3 to TRBJ2-6; D may be TRBD1 (5 bases). CDR3 length equals 15 residues. Germline values: CDR1 ENHRY, CDR2 SYGVKD. Trimming took off 3 bases at V and 1 base at J, with 7 bases between the two ends. Written as DNA, the CDR3 is TGTGCCATCAGTGACTCAGGGTCTGGGGCCAACGTCCTGACTTTC. The encoded protein is CAISDSGSGANVLTF.

This chain uses TRBV7-8 with TRBJ2-7; 11 bases line up with TRBD2. The germline V gene has CDR1 SGHVS and CDR2 FQNEAQ. The CDR3 loop spans 14 amino acids. The ends lost 6 bases at V and 3 bases at J; junction bases unmatched: 4. This CDR3 reads CASRRLAGGYEQYF. CDR3 nucleotide sequence: TGTGCCAGCAGGCGTCTAGCGGGAGGCTACGAGCAGTACTTC.

This CDR3 reads CASSFLRDSYMNEKLFF. The DNA of the CDR3 is TGTGCCAGCAGCTTTTTAAGGGACAGTTATATGAATGAAAAACTGTTTTTT. The chain recombines TRBV5-5 with TRBJ1-4; 7 nucleotides match TRBD1. This CDR3 comprises 17 residues. V was clipped by 2 bases and J by 5 bases; unmatched bases: 12. Germline CDR1 is SGHKS and CDR2 is YYEKEE (reference sequence). The entire variable domain, with the rest obtained from reference TRBV5-5 and TRBJ1-4, is as follows: DAGVTQSPTHLIKTRGQQVTLRCSPISGHKSVSWYQQVLGQGPQFIFQYYEKEERGRGNFPDRFSARQFPNYSSELNVNALLLGDSALYLCASSFLRDSYMNEKLFFGSGTQLSVL.

V gene TRBV5-5 combines with J gene TRBJ1-4; no clear D. With 2 bases removed from V and 4 bases from J, the gap between germline ends came to 6 bases. This CDR3 is 13 amino acids long. Germline V gives CDR1 SGHKS, CDR2 YYEKEE (reference sequence). The CDR3 region has the DNA TGTGCCAGCAGCTTACAGCATAATGAAAAACTGTTTTTT. As protein: CASSLQHNEKLFF.

The genes are TRBV27 and TRBJ1-3; D not certain. This CDR3 comprises 16 residues. CDR1 is MNHEY, CDR2 SMNVEV, per germline (reference sequence). Trimming left V 7 bases short and J 0 bases short, with 16 bases between. In nucleotides, the CDR3 is TGTGCCAGCACCCCCTCTTGGGGTTTCTCTGGAAACACCATATATTTT. The encoded protein is CASTPSWGFSGNTIYF.

J is TRBJ1-1 and V is TRBV5-1; D is uncertain. Germline CDR1 reads SGHRS; CDR2 reads YFSETQ. Between the trimmed V and J ends, which lost 3 bases and 1 base, there was a span of 7 bases. This CDR3 is built from 13 residues. The CDR3 protein is CASSSRRNTEAFF. In DNA, the CDR3 is TGCGCCAGCAGCTCCCGCAGGAACACTGAAGCTTTCTTT.

The chain is built from TRBV6-5 and TRBJ1-4; D is ambiguous. V gave up 8 bases and J gave up 5 bases, with 15 bases separating them. The germline V gene encodes CDR1 MNHEY and CDR2 SVGAGI. The CDR3 runs to 14 residues. As DNA, the CDR3 is TGTGCCAGCGGTTTTTACAGCCAAAATGAAAAACTGTTTTTT. Protein product: CASGFYSQNEKLFF.

To note about this clone: In the same sample, other DNA sequences code for this CDR3. The chain couples TRBV18 to TRBJ2-5, with 7 nucleotides matching TRBD2. The V gene's germline CDR1 is KGHSH and CDR2 LQKENI. The CDR3 is made up of 15 amino acids. Trimming at V came to 1 base and at J to 2 bases, leaving 4 bases not matched to a gene. The CDR3 bases are TGTGCCAGCTCACCACTAGCGGGCCAGCAAGAGACCCAGTACTTC. Its protein product is CASSPLAGQQETQYF.

This chain links TRBV4-1 with TRBJ1-5; D unclear. CDR1 is MGHRA and CDR2 is YSYEKL in the germline V gene. The CDR3 loop spans 14 amino acids. The germline V and J ends were trimmed by 1 base and 3 bases, with 7 bases remaining between them. The CDR3 DNA reads TGCGCCAGCAGCCAAGGAGCGTCCAATCAGCCCCAGCATTTT. This translates into CASSQGASNQPQHF.

This clone is a singleton in its sample. The chain is built from TRBV9 and TRBJ1-2, with 7 bases that match TRBD1. Per the germline V gene, CDR1 is SGDLS and CDR2 is YYNGEE. J lost 7 bases, V lost 6 bases, and 12 bases had no gene match. The CDR3 loop spans 14 amino acids. The CDR3 DNA reads as TGTGCCAGCACTTCATTACAGGGGTTGGCTGGCTACACCTTC. It yields the protein CASTSLQGLAGYTF.

The V and J genes are TRBV7-2 and TRBJ1-5, with 9 bases lining up with TRBD1. CDR1 is SGHTA, CDR2 FQGNSA, per germline. Trimming removed 2 bases from V and 0 bases from J; junction bases left unmatched: 5. The CDR3 spans 17 residues. The CDR3 spells CASSLWTGDGSNQPQHF. Here the CDR3 DNA reads TGTGCCAGCAGCTTATGGACAGGGGACGGTAGCAATCAGCCCCAGCATTTT.